This entry lists 27 T cell receptor beta chains sequenced from one sample in a study of T cell responses to AZD1222 COVID-19 vaccine. Assay: immunoSEQ multiplex PCR; the TCRdb copy retains only in-frame clones and omits some. Here the sample spans about 140,000 clones, more than 75% being singletons. Sample: peripheral blood, taken 28 days after the second AZD1222 dose. The receptors come from an adult who received the AZD1222 COVID-19 vaccine.

The chain couples TRBV9 to TRBJ2-1, with a weak D call TRBD2 (6 bases). Germline-derived CDR1 and CDR2 are SGDLS and YYNGEE. There are 14 residues in the CDR3. Trimming took off 4 bases at V and 7 bases at J, with 15 bases between the two ends. The CDR3 nucleotides are TGTGCCAGCAGCTCCGGCGGGGTGTGGAATGAGCAGTTCTTC. Its translation: CASSSGGVWNEQFF.

This clone was recorded only once. The rearrangement links TRBV7-5 to TRBJ1-5; no check of the table's D call, TRBD1, against the DNA was made. TRBV7-5 is labeled a pseudogene. The CDR3 extends over 15 amino acids. The CDR3 protein is CARSLGGQDNQPQHF. The CDR3 nucleotides read TGTGCCAGAAGCTTAGGTGGACAGGATAATCAGCCCCAGCATTTT.

This sequence joins TRBV5-4 and TRBJ2-5; the match to TRBD1 covers 7 bases. V shed 5 bases, J shed 0 bases, and the junction held 10 bases outside the gene matches. Germline V gene sequence: CDR1 SGHNT, CDR2 YYREEE (reference sequence). The CDR3 is 16 amino acids. The CDR3 DNA reads TGTGCCAGCAGTCGAAGACAGGGCCCCAACCAAGAGACCCAGTACTTC. Amino acid sequence: CASSRRQGPNQETQYF.

The chain links TRBV7-9 to TRBJ1-2; 10 positions agree with TRBD1. The CDR3 is 15 residues long. Germline CDR1 SEHNR, CDR2 FQNEAQ (reference sequence). Trimming removed 5 bases from V and 6 bases from J; junction bases left unmatched: 9. The CDR3 sequence: CASSPFGQGVNGYTF. In nucleotides, the CDR3 is TGTGCCAGCAGCCCTTTTGGACAGGGGGTTAATGGCTACACCTTC.

V and J are TRBV28 and TRBJ2-4; TRBD2 is a possible D gene (5 bases). Trimming removed 3 bases at V and 1 base at J, with 10 bases between. Per germline, CDR1 MDHEN and CDR2 SYDVKM. The CDR3 consists of 15 residues. The CDR3 DNA sequence: TGTGCCAGCAGTTTCTCGGGATTGGCCAAAAACATTCAGTACTTC. It is translated as CASSFSGLAKNIQYF.

The chain carries TRBV9 and TRBJ1-1; tentatively, D is TRBD1 (5 bases). The CDR3 has 14 residues. Germline V gives CDR1 SGDLS, CDR2 YYNGEE. Trimming shortened V by 10 bases and J by 1 base, and 17 bases separated the two germline ends. The CDR3, as DNA: TGTGCCTGCTCGAAGGGCAGGGAGAACACTGAAGCTTTCTTT. Translated: CACSKGRENTEAFF.

This clone was seen once. This chain joins TRBV27 and TRBJ2-7, with 10 bases fitting TRBD2. This CDR3 is 14 amino acids long. Germline CDR1 and CDR2: MNHEY and SMNVEV (reference sequence). V dropped 7 bases and J dropped 7; count of bases not matched to a gene: 10. The CDR3 reads CASNPAGGPREQYF. CDR3 nucleotide sequence: TGTGCCAGCAATCCAGCGGGAGGGCCCAGGGAGCAGTACTTC.

This chain joins TRBV9 and TRBJ2-3; no clear D gene. The germline V and J ends were trimmed by 0 bases and 0 bases, with 8 bases remaining between them. In germline, CDR1 is SGDLS, CDR2 YYNGEE. The CDR3 runs 15 residues. Here the CDR3 reads CASSVAAASTDTQYF. The CDR3 region has the DNA TGTGCCAGCAGCGTAGCGGCGGCTAGCACAGATACGCAGTATTTT.

This chain connects TRBV7-9 to TRBJ1-2; the D gene is possibly TRBD1 (5 bases). The CDR3 is 14 residues long. Germline V gene data show CDR1 as SEHNR and CDR2 as FQNEAQ (reference sequence). V was pared by 1 base and J by 2 bases, with 8 bases between. For the CDR3, the DNA is TGTGCCAGCAGCTTAGGGGAGGGGAACTATGGCTACACCTTC. Translation: CASSLGEGNYGYTF.

The J gene is TRBJ2-3, the V gene TRBV7-2; tentative D call: TRBD2 (5 bases). The CDR3 runs 13 residues. Trimming took off 6 bases at V and 1 base at J, with 8 bases between the two ends. Per the germline V gene, CDR1 is SGHTA and CDR2 is FQGNSA. Written as DNA, the CDR3 is TGTGCCAGCAGGGCCGGGGGCACAGATACGCAGTATTTT. It is translated as CASRAGGTDTQYF.

The chain recombines TRBV5-8 with TRBJ1-5, with D perhaps matching TRBD1 (6 bases). Germline V gene data show CDR1 as SGHTS and CDR2 as YDEGEE. V lost 0 bases to trimming and J lost 7 bases, with 11 bases between them. This CDR3 is built from 14 residues. CDR3 amino acids: CASSLGWGAQPQHF. The CDR3 nucleotides are TGTGCCAGCAGCTTGGGATGGGGGGCCCAGCCCCAGCATTTT.

The chain links TRBV25-1 to TRBJ1-4; D not certain. CDR1 is MGHDK and CDR2 is SYGVNS in the germline V gene. V was trimmed by 3 bases and J by 5 bases, leaving 13 bases between them. The CDR3 contains 15 residues. The CDR3 coding sequence is TGTGCCAGCAGTGACCAAGTTGGTCGAAATGAAAAACTGTTTTTT. Residues: CASSDQVGRNEKLFF.

The chain uses TRBV5-1 and TRBJ2-5; D remains unclear. Deletions cut 4 bases from V and 4 bases from J, with 8 bases between. The V gene's germline CDR1 is SGHRS and CDR2 YFSETQ. The CDR3 runs to 12 residues. CDR3 sequence: CASSPFSETQYF. The CDR3 DNA is TGCGCCAGCAGCCCCTTTTCAGAGACCCAGTACTTC.

The gene calls are TRBV28 and TRBJ2-2, with 7 bases lining up with TRBD2. The CDR3 loop spans 16 amino acids. The germline V gene encodes CDR1 MDHEN and CDR2 SYDVKM. V shed 1 base, J shed 6 bases, and the junction held 8 bases outside the gene matches. The CDR3 nucleotides read TGTGCCAGCAGTTTATCGGGAGGTTTTCTCCCCGGGGAGCTGTTTTTT. Its protein is CASSLSGGFLPGELFF.

The chain carries TRBV4-3 and TRBJ1-6; D remains unclear. Germline values: CDR1 LGHNA, CDR2 YSLEER. The V gene lost 1 base and the J gene lost 5 bases, with 6 bases spanning the gap. CDR3 size: 14 residues. The CDR3 reads CASSQVGHNSPLHF. The CDR3 DNA sequence: TGCGCCAGCAGCCAAGTAGGCCATAATTCACCCCTCCACTTT.

The chain joins TRBV7-3 to TRBJ2-2; D remains unclear. CDR3 length equals 13 residues. The V end was cut by 8 bases, the J end by 4 bases, with 11 bases between. Germline values: CDR1 SGHTA, CDR2 FQGTGA. The CDR3 loop is CASSPNPTGELFF. The CDR3 bases are TGTGCCAGCTCACCGAACCCCACCGGGGAGCTGTTTTTT. The full variable domain, with the rest looked up from reference TRBV7-3 and TRBJ2-2, is GAGVSQTPSNKVTEKGKYVELRCDPISGHTALYWYRQSLGQGPEFLIYFQGTGAADDSGLPNDRFFAVRPEGSVSTLKIQRTERGDSAVYLCASSPNPTGELFFGEGSRLTVL.

This chain connects TRBV6-2 or TRBV6-3 to TRBJ1-5, with D possibly matching TRBD1 (6 bases). Germline CDR1 is MNHEY and CDR2 is SVGEGT. Trimming took off 7 bases at V and 4 bases at J, with 20 bases between the two ends. This CDR3 has 16 amino acids. The CDR3 sequence: CASTPPGGALNQPQHF. The CDR3 nucleotides read TGTGCCAGCACCCCCCCTGGGGGGGCACTTAATCAGCCCCAGCATTTT.

The chain combines TRBV24-1 with TRBJ2-3, with 11 bases fitting TRBD2. CDR1 is KGHDR, CDR2 SFDVKD, per germline. CDR3 length equals 14 residues. Trimming cost V 7 bases and J 6 bases; bases outside gene matches: 5. DNA for the CDR3: TGTGCCACCAGATTTAGCGGGGGGGGCGATACGCAGTATTTT. The encoded protein is CATRFSGGGDTQYF.

This rearrangement joins TRBV4-2 to TRBJ2-6; possibly TRBD2 for D (7 bases). Germline V gene sequence: CDR1 LGHNA, CDR2 YNFKEQ. With 2 bases removed from V and 3 bases from J, the gap between germline ends came to 11 bases. The CDR3 loop spans 16 amino acids. The CDR3 DNA sequence: TGTGCCAGCAGCCAAAGGGGGGGAAGTGGGGCCAACGTCCTGACTTTC. It encodes CASSQRGGSGANVLTF.

This rearrangement joins TRBV12-3 or TRBV12-4 to TRBJ1-5; TRBD1 is a possible D gene (6 bases). The CDR3 spans 13 residues. V was pared by 3 bases and J by 7 bases, with 10 bases between. CDR3 nucleotide sequence: TGTGCCAGCAGTTTGACAGGAAAACAGCCCCAGCATTTT. It encodes CASSLTGKQPQHF.

The chain carries TRBV6-5 and TRBJ2-7; no clear D gene. CDR1 MNHEY and CDR2 SVGAGI come from the germline V gene. The CDR3 is 14 residues long. V dropped 6 bases and J dropped 0 bases, with 12 bases sitting between them. CDR3 nucleotides: TGTGCCAGCAGAATCGACGGAGCCTCCTACGAGCAGTACTTC. This translates into CASRIDGASYEQYF.

This rearrangement joins TRBV29-1 to TRBJ1-1, with a weak D call TRBD1 (5 bases). Trimming left V 2 bases short and J 5 bases short, with 9 bases between. Germline V gene sequence: CDR1 SQVTM, CDR2 ANQGSEA. This CDR3 spans 12 amino acids. CDR3 protein: CSVESWGTEAFF. The CDR3 DNA reads as TGCAGCGTTGAAAGTTGGGGGACTGAAGCTTTCTTT.

V gene TRBV21-1 combines with J gene TRBJ2-7; the table names TRBD2, a call not compared with the DNA. TRBV21-1 is tagged as a pseudogene. The CDR3 is 13 amino acids. This CDR3 reads CAPRGTQTYEQYF. The CDR3 DNA is TGTGCCCCCCGAGGTACCCAGACCTACGAGCAGTACTTC.

The CDR3 nucleotides are TGTGCCAGCAGGGTAAAGGGACAGGCCAATTTTTTATCTAACAATGAGCAGTTCTTC. Translating it yields CASRVKGQANFLSNNEQFF. The chain employs TRBV5-5 and TRBJ2-1; 8 bases are shared with TRBD1. The CDR3 covers 19 residues. In germline, CDR1 is SGHKS, CDR2 YYEKEE (reference sequence). V trimming: 5 bases; J trimming: 5 bases; junction bases outside the gene matches: 21.

The rearrangement joins TRBV9 to TRBJ1-2; D is ambiguous. Germline V gene sequence: CDR1 SGDLS, CDR2 YYNGEE. V lost 1 base, J lost 1 base, and 11 bases lay in between. The length of the CDR3 is 15 residues. The CDR3 nucleotides are TGTGCCAGCAGCGTATTGGGCGGGATTAACTATGGCTACACCTTC. Its protein is CASSVLGGINYGYTF.

J is TRBJ1-4 and V is TRBV19; TRBD1 is a possible D gene (6 bases). Germline V gives CDR1 LNHDA, CDR2 SQIVND (reference sequence). The CDR3 is made up of 13 amino acids. V shed 6 bases and J shed 6 bases, with 11 bases lying between them. This CDR3 reads CASRSRGYEKLFF. The DNA for the CDR3 is TGTGCCAGTAGGTCCAGGGGATATGAAAAACTGTTTTTT.

The chain uses TRBV30 and TRBJ2-7; a possible D gene is TRBD1 (6 bases). CDR1 and CDR2 (germline): GTSNPN, SVGIG (reference sequence). V was cut by 0 bases and J by 4 bases, with 13 bases left in between. The CDR3 has 14 residues. The CDR3 loop is CAWSVGTTGYEQYF. CDR3 bases: TGTGCCTGGAGTGTAGGTACCACAGGGTACGAGCAGTACTTC.